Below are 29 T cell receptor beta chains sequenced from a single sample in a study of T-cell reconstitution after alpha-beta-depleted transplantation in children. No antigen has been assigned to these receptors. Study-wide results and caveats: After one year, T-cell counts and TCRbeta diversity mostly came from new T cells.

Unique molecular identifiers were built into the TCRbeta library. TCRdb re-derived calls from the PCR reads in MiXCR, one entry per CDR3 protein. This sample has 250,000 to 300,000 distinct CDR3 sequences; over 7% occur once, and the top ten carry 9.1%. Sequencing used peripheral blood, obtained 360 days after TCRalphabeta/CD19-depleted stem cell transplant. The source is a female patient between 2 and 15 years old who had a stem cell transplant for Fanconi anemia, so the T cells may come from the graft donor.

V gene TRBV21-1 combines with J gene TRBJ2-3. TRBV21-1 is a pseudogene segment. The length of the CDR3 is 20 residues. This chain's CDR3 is CASREKGGVLAKTSTDTQYF. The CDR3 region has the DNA TGTGCCAGCAGGGAGAAGGGTGGGGTTTTGGCGAAAACTAGCACAGATACGCAGTATTTT.

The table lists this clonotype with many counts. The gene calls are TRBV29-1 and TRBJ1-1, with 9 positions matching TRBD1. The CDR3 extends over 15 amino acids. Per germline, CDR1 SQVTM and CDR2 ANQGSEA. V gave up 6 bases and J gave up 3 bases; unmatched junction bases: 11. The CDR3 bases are TGCAGCGTGGGGAAGGACAGGGGAGTGTACACTGAAGCTTTCTTT. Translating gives CSVGKDRGVYTEAFF. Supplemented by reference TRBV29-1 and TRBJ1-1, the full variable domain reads SAVISQKPSRDICQRGTSLTIQCQVDSQVTMMFWYRQQPGQSLTLIATANQGSEATYESGFVIDKFPISRPNLTFSTLTVSNMSPEDSSIYLCSVGKDRGVYTEAFFGQGTRLTVV.

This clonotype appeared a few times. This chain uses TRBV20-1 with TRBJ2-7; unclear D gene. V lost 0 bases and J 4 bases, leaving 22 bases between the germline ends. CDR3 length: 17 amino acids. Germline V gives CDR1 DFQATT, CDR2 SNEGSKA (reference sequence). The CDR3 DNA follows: TGCAGTGCTAGAGATTACCTCGGTCTAAATGAACCGTACGAGCAGTACTTC. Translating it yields CSARDYLGLNEPYEQYF.

CDR3 coding DNA: TGTGCCAGCAGCGTAGAGGGCCGGGTGGGCAATGAGCAGTTCTTC. It codes for CASSVEGRVGNEQFF. The chain carries TRBV9 and TRBJ2-1; unclear D gene. CDR1 and CDR2 from the germline V gene are SGDLS and YYNGEE. The CDR3 contains 15 residues. Trimming pared 0 bases from V and 6 bases from J, leaving 13 bases between.

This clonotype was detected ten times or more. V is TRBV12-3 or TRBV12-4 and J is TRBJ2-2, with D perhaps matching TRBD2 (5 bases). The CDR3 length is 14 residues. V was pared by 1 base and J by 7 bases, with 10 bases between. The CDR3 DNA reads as TGTGCCAGCAGTTTAGGCGGGCCGAACGGGGAGCTGTTTTTT. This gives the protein CASSLGGPNGELFF.

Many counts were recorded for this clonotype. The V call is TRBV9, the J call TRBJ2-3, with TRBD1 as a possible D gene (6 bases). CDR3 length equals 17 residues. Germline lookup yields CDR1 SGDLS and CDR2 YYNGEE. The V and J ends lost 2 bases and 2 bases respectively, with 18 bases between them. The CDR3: CASSVTSGQDPTDTQYF. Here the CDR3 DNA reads TGTGCCAGCAGCGTTACCTCGGGACAAGACCCCACAGATACGCAGTATTTT.

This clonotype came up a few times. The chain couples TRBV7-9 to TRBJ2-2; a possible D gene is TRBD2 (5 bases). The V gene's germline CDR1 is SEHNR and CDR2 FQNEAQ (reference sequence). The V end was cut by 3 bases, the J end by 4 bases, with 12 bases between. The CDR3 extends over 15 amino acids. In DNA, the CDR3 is TGTGCCAGCAGCTTTAGAGGGTTGTCCACCGGGGAGCTGTTTTTT. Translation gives CASSFRGLSTGELFF.

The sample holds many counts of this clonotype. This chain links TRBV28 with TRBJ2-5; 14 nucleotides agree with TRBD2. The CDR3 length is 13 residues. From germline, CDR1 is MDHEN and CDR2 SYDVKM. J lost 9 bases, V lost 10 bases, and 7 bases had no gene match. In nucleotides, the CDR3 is TGTGCCACCTCGACTAGCGGGGGGGTGGCCCAGTACTTC. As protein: CATSTSGGVAQYF.

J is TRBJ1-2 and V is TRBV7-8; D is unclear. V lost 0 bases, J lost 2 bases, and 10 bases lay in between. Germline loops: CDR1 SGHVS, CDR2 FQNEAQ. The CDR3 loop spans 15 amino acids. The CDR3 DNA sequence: TGTGCCAGCAGCTTAGCAGTGTTGCAGAACTATGGCTACACCTTC. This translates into CASSLAVLQNYGYTF.

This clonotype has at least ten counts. CDR3 bases: TGCGCCAGCAGCTACGGGGGATTGATGTCTCCTGGGGCCAACGTCCTGACTTTC. It is translated as CASSYGGLMSPGANVLTF. The rearrangement links TRBV5-1 to TRBJ2-6, with D perhaps TRBD2 (6 bases). The germline V gene encodes CDR1 SGHRS and CDR2 YFSETQ. V dropped 3 bases and J dropped 2 bases, with 18 bases sitting between them. There are 18 residues in the CDR3.

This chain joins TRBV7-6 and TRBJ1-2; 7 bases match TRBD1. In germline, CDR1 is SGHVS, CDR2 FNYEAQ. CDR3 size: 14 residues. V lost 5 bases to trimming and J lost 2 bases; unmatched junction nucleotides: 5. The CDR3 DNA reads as TGTGCCAGCAGCCCAGGGGGGAAGAACTATGGCTACACCTTC. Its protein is CASSPGGKNYGYTF.

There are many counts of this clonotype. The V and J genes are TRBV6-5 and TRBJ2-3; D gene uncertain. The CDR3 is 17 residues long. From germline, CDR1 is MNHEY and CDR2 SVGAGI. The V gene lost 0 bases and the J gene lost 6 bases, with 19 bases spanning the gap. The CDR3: CASSYSSVMLRTDTQYF. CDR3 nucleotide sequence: TGTGCCAGCAGTTACTCGAGCGTCATGTTACGAACTGATACGCAGTATTTT.

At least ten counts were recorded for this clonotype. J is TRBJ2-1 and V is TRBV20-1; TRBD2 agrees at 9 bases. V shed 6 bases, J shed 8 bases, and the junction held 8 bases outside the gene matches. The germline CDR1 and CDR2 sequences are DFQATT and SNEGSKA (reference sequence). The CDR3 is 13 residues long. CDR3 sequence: CSAQRGVNDEQFF. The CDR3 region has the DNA TGCAGTGCACAGCGGGGGGTCAACGATGAGCAGTTCTTC.

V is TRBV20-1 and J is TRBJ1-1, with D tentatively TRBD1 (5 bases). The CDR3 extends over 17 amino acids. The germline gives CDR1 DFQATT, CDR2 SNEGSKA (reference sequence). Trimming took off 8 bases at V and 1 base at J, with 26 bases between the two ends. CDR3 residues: CSTTPWGPPLKNTEAFF. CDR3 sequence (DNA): TGCAGTACCACCCCCTGGGGCCCCCCCCTGAAGAACACTGAAGCTTTCTTT.

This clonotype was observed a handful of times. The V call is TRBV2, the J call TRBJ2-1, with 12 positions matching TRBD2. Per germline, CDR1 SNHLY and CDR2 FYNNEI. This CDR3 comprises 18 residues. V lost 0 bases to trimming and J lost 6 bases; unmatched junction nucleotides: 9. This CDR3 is CASSEAGLAGGPGNEQFF. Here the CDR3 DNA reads TGTGCCAGCAGTGAAGCGGGCCTAGCGGGAGGGCCGGGCAATGAGCAGTTCTTC. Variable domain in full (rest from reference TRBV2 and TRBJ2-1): EPEVTQTPSHQVTQMGQEVILRCVPISNHLYFYWYRQILGQKVEFLVSFYNNEISEKSEIFDDQFSVERPDGSNFTLKIRSTKLEDSAMYFCASSEAGLAGGPGNEQFFGPGTRLTVL.

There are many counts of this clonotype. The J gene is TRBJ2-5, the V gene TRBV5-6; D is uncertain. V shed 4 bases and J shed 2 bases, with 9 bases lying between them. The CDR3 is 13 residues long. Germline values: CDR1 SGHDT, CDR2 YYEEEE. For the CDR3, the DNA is TGTGCCAGCAGCCGACCACAGCAAGAGACCCAGTACTTC. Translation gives CASSRPQQETQYF.

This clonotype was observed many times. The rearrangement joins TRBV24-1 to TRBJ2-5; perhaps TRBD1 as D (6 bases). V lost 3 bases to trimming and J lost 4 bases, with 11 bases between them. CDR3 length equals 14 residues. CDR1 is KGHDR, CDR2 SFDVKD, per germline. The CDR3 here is CATSDTGHRETQYF. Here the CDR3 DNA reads TGTGCCACCAGTGATACGGGACACAGAGAGACCCAGTACTTC.

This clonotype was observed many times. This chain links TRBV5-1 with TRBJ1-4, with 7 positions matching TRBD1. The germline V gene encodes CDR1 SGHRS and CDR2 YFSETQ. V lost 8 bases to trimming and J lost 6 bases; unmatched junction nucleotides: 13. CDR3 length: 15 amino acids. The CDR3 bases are TGCGCCAGTTACCCACGGGACAGAGAACATGAAAAACTGTTTTTT. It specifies CASYPRDREHEKLFF.

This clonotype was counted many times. CDR3 sequence reads: CASSGWTGGEQYF. CDR3 in DNA: TGTGCCAGCAGCGGTTGGACAGGGGGCGAGCAGTACTTC. V usage is TRBV7-9 and J usage is TRBJ2-7; 10 nucleotides align to TRBD1. V was pared by 5 bases and J by 6 bases, with 4 bases of the junction left unmatched. The CDR3 contains 13 residues. Germline V CDR1 and CDR2: SEHNR, FQNEAQ (reference sequence).

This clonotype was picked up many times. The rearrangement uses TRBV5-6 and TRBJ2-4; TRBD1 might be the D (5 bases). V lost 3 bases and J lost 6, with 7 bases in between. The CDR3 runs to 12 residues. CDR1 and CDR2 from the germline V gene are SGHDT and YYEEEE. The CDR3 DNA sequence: TGTGCCAGCAGCTCGACAGCAAACATTCAGTACTTC. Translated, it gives CASSSTANIQYF.

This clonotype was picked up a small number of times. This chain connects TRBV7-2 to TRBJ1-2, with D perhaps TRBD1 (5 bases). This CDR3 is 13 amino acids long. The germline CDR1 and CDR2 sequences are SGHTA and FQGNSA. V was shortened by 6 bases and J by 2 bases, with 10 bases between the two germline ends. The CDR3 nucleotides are TGTGCCAGCAGAGGGGCTCAGAACTATGGCTACACCTTC. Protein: CASRGAQNYGYTF.

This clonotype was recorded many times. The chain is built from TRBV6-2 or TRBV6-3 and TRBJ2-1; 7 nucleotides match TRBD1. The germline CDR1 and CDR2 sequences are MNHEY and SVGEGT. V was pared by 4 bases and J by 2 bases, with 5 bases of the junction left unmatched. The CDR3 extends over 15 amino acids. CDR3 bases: TGTGCCAGCAGTTCCCGGGACAGTACCTACAATGAGCAGTTCTTC. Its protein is CASSSRDSTYNEQFF.

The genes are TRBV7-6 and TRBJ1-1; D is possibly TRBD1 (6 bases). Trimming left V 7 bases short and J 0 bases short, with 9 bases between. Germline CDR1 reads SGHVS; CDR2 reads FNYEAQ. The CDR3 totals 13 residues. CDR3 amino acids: CASMAGVNTEAFF. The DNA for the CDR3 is TGTGCCAGCATGGCAGGGGTGAACACTGAAGCTTTCTTT.

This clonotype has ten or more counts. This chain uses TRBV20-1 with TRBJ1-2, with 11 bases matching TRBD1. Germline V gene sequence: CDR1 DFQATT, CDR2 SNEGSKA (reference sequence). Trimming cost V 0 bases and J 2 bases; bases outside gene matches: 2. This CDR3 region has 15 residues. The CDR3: CSARDRTGGNYGYTF. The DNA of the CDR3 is TGCAGTGCTAGAGATAGGACAGGGGGCAACTATGGCTACACCTTC.

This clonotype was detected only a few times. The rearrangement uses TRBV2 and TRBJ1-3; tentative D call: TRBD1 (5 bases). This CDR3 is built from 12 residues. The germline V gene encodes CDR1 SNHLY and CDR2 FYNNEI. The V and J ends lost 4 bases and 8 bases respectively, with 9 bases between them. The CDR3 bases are TGTGCCAGCAGTGTGGGGGTTCACACCATATATTTT. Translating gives CASSVGVHTIYF.

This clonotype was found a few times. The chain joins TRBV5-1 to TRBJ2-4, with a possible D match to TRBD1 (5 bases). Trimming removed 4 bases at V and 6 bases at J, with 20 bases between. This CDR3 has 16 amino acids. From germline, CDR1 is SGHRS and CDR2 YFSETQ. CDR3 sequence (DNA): TGCGCCAGCAGCACAAATCTCGTTACCCAGGGAAACATTCAGTACTTC. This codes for CASSTNLVTQGNIQYF.

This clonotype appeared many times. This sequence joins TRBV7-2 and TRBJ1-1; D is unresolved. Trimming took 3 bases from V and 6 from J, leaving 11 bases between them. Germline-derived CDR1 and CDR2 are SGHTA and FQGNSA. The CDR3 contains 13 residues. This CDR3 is CASSFLSRAEAFF. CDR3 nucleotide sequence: TGTGCCAGCAGCTTTCTTTCTAGGGCTGAAGCTTTCTTT.

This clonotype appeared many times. The CDR3 DNA reads as TGTGCCATCAGTGAGTCCTGGGTTGTGATGGACATTCAGTACTTC. Its protein product is CAISESWVVMDIQYF. The chain employs TRBV10-3 and TRBJ2-4; D is unresolved. CDR1 ENHRY and CDR2 SYGVKD come from the germline V gene. This CDR3 is built from 15 residues. V lost 0 bases and J 8 bases, leaving 14 bases between the germline ends.

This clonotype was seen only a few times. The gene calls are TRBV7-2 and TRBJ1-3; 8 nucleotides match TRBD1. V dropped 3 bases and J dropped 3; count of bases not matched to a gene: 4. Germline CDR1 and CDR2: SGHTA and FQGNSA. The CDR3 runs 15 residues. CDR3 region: CASSFSRGLGNTIYF. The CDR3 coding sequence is TGTGCCAGCAGCTTCAGCAGGGGGCTTGGAAACACCATATATTTT. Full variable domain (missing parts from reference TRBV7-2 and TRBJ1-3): GAGVSQSPSNKVTEKGKDVELRCDPISGHTALYWYRQSLGQGLEFLIYFQGNSAPDKSGLPSDRFSAERTGGSVSTLTIQRTQQEDSAVYLCASSFSRGLGNTIYFGEGSWLTVV.